Sequencing of this T cell receptor (beta chain) was carried out in a study of T cells in localized non-small cell lung cancer. General observations from the study: Detection in adjacent lung was observed for a median around 50 of the top 100 tumor clones. Of the tissues analyzed, uninvolved adjacent lung showed maximal T cell clonality, greater than tumor. Because only a single region of the tumor was sequenced, heterogeneity remains possible. Those with higher blood T cell density had longer overall survival.

Assay used: immunoSEQ multiplex PCR; TCRdb lists only in-frame clones, some missing. Counted here are tens of thousands of clones, around 90% occurring once; the ten biggest clones make up 5.5% to 8%. The germline CDR1 and CDR2 sequences are SGHRS and YFSETQ. The length of the CDR3 is 14 residues. V was clipped by 7 bases and J by 0 bases, with 12 bases between them. For this clone: Antigen: not known.

The sample consisted of peripheral blood, taken before any cancer treatment. This clonotype originated in a male donor aged 60 or older with stage I squamous cell lung carcinoma. The rearrangement uses TRBV5-1 and TRBJ2-3, with D possibly TRBD1 on 7 matching bases. The CDR3 nucleotides read TGCGCCAGCCAGGGGGGTCCTAGCACAGATACGCAGTATTTT. Translated: CASQGGPSTDTQYF.